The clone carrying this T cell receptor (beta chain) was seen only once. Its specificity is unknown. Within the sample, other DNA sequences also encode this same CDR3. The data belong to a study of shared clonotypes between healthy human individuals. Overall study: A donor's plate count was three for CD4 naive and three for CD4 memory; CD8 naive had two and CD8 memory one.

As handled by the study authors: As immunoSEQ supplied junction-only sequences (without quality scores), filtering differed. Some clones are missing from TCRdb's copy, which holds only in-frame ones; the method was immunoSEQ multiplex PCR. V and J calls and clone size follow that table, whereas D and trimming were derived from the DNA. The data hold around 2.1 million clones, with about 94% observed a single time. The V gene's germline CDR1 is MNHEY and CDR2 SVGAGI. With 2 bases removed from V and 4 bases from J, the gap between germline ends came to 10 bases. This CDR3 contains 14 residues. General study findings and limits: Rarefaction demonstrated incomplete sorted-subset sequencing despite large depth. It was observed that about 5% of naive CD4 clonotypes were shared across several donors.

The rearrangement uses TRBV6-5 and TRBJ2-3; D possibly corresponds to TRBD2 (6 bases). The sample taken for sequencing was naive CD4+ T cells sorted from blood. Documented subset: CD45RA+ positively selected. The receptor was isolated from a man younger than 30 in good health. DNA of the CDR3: TGTGCCAGCAGTTACACCGGAGGGGCAGATACGCAGTATTTT. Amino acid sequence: CASSYTGGADTQYF.